This is a list of T cell receptor beta chains from one sample in a study of blood T cell repertoires in COVID-19. Sequencing used immunoSEQ multiplex PCR; TCRdb keeps in-frame clones, though not all of them. The table lists around 170,000 clones, around four fifths of them singletons. The material sequenced was peripheral blood. The receptors were sampled from a man aged 65 to 85 with active or convalescent COVID-19. CDR3s include the opening cysteine and the closing phenylalanine or tryptophan. Expanded clones get a size class; other rows say once, few or many, or leave the size out.

CDR3aa	j_gene	v_gene	abundance	len
CASSIDKRETNTGELFF	TRBJ2-2	TRBV19	-	17
CASRDRDRVSPDGNTIYF	TRBJ1-3	TRBV2	-	18
CASSFGTGGNTEAFF	TRBJ1-1	TRBV18	-	15
CASSQARAYEQYF	TRBJ2-7	TRBV4-1	-	13
CASSEAGLGNQPQHF	TRBJ1-5	TRBV2	-	15
CASSLKSGAGNTGELFF	TRBJ2-2	TRBV5-1	-	17
CASSQARATRITEQFF	TRBJ2-1	TRBV4-2	once	16
CASSFTGQPQHF	TRBJ1-5	TRBV28	-	12
CASSRTGGYSNQPQHF	TRBJ1-5	TRBV2	-	16
CAISVFVRDRETQPQHF	TRBJ1-5	TRBV10-3	-	17
CASRIIAGHEQFF	TRBJ2-1	TRBV6-5	-	13
CASSEGSGGAGRETQYF	TRBJ2-5	TRBV10-1	-	17
CASSEFGGSGNTIYF	TRBJ1-3	TRBV25-1	once	15
CASSLGTGVNQPQHF	TRBJ1-5	TRBV7-9	-	15
CAGAPTGPYEQYF	TRBJ2-7	TRBV2	-	13
CASSQGDRTTDTQYF	TRBJ2-3	TRBV16	-	15
CAWMGQQGRDSPLHF	TRBJ1-6	TRBV30	-	15
CAWSGTGARTEAFF	TRBJ1-1	TRBV30	once	14
CASSPRGTGLNYGYTF	TRBJ1-2	TRBV27	-	16
CASSLDLVPSPLHF	TRBJ1-6	TRBV7-9	-	14
CAIGTDGNQPQHF	TRBJ1-5	TRBV10-3	-	13
CASSAGPRYGYTF	TRBJ1-2	TRBV12-3/TRBV12-4	-	13
CAISESRGRVYGYTF	TRBJ1-2	TRBV10-3	-	15
CATSDSRGTGETQYF	TRBJ2-5	TRBV24-1	-	15